These T cell receptor beta chains were read from a single sample in a study of blood T cells in healthy people across ages. TCRdb reanalysed the 5' RACE reads using MiXCR and keeps one entry per CDR3 protein. The table lists over 500,000 distinct CDR3 sequences, roughly half of them singletons, with roughly 13% in the top ten. Sequencing used blood. These TCRs come from a woman of 80 years or more in good health. Each CDR3 is given with its conserved first and last residue. Where a row states a size, it is once, few, many or the class of an expanded clone; other rows omit it.

V	size	J	CDR3
TRBV27	-	TRBJ1-6	CASRRDPHNSPLHF
TRBV2	-	TRBJ1-1	CASTLGLMNTEAFF
TRBV24-1	-	TRBJ1-5	CATSDIRQGSNQPQHF
TRBV6-2/TRBV6-3	few	TRBJ2-2	CASSSSDQIHTGELFF
TRBV11-2	few	TRBJ2-1	CASSPYSNEQFF
TRBV29-1	many	TRBJ2-1	CSGDRSYNEQFF
TRBV20-1	-	TRBJ2-3	CSAPGQGGPDTQYF
TRBV2	many	TRBJ2-5	CASNPGEETQYF
TRBV27	many	TRBJ2-7	CASSSKGATYEQYF
TRBV6-6	many	TRBJ2-1	CASSPTGEQFF
TRBV4-2	-	TRBJ2-1	CASSQTSLSSYNEQFF
TRBV2	-	TRBJ1-1	CASSPAGVTEAFF
TRBV7-2	many	TRBJ2-1	CASSLGGGEQFF
TRBV5-1	-	TRBJ1-1	CASSFLPFQNSEAFF
TRBV5-1	few	TRBJ1-3	CASSSQGQRGNTIYF
TRBV28	few	TRBJ2-5	CASSPLELVYQETQYF
TRBV7-3	-	TRBJ2-1	CASSLGPTSGPYNEQFF
TRBV2	-	TRBJ2-7	CASSGYEEQYF
TRBV5-1	many	TRBJ2-2	CASSLALASGFTGELFF
TRBV12-3/TRBV12-4	few	TRBJ2-3	CASSYSRLAGPTDTQYF
TRBV25-1	once	TRBJ2-1	CASNWTGGSNEQFF
TRBV27	few	TRBJ2-1	CASSVTGSNEQFF
TRBV2	few	TRBJ2-1	CASPSRDTYNEQFF
TRBV19	-	TRBJ1-5	CASSRNSGRVQPQHF
TRBV29-1	-	-	CSGTRRTEQYF
TRBV24-1	-	TRBJ2-7	CATSEHYEQYF
TRBV24-1	-	TRBJ2-3	CATSDLASPSTDTQYF
TRBV24-1	many	TRBJ2-5	CATSYRGETQYF
TRBV10-3	-	TRBJ1-1	CAISRQGRQNTEAFF
TRBV10-3	-	TRBJ1-2	CAISADHNYGYTF
TRBV5-1	-	TRBJ1-2	CASSSSSVFDGYTF
TRBV25-1	many	TRBJ2-7	CASSDPATSAYEQYF
TRBV13	-	TRBJ2-5	CASSFSMSPSGETQYF
TRBV5-1	many	TRBJ2-4	CASSPPQGYIQYF
TRBV27	-	TRBJ2-2	CASSFDRSSVGTGELFF
TRBV7-9	-	-	CASSLVHQALAESSYEQYF
TRBV23-1	many	TRBJ2-3	CASSQSHRRLAADTQYF
TRBV27	many	TRBJ2-1	CASTSNNRGRVYNEQFF
TRBV5-5	-	TRBJ2-1	CASSLGAGQETQFF
TRBV7-2	-	TRBJ1-1	CASRNDVEAFF
TRBV25-1	-	TRBJ1-5	CASSRQGANQPQHF
TRBV4-2	many	TRBJ2-1	CASSQDWHEQFF
TRBV5-1	-	TRBJ1-2	CASTPAGTPREGYTF
TRBV7-9	-	TRBJ2-1	CASSLGLGREQFF
TRBV3-1	-	TRBJ2-7	CASSQAGLYNEQYF
TRBV13	-	TRBJ2-7	CASSFPGASSYEQYF
TRBV29-1	many	TRBJ2-5	CSAVFGLAGPQETQYF
TRBV5-1	many	TRBJ2-5	CASSGSPLETQYF
TRBV7-9	-	TRBJ2-1	CASSLNPRQGSGEQFF
TRBV20-1	-	TRBJ2-7	CSASSWGPYEQYF
TRBV29-1	-	TRBJ2-1	CSVPLFGDSHNEQFF
TRBV20-1	-	TRBJ2-3	CSARYDGSTDTQYF
TRBV4-2	-	TRBJ2-4	CASSQPGTGKNIQYF